A single sample is the source of the 25 T cell receptor beta chains below, sequenced in a study of shared clonotypes between healthy human individuals (dated by TCRdb to about 2020). CD8 naive samples consisted of CD45RO-negative cells that were positively selected for CCR7, yielding a CD45RA+CCR7+ population without TemRA cells. Receptor amplification or capture employed the immunoSEQ multiplex PCR assay. TCRdb provides this immuneACCESS table in a form limited to in-frame rearrangements. Some clones are lacking; in checked studies, under half of them reflect an unresolved V gene, and why the rest are absent is not known. This sample is represented by hundreds of thousands of clones; around 96% of them were singletons. About 0.21% of the sample goes to the ten largest clones. Sequenced: naive CD8+ T cells sorted from blood. This specimen's cell subset or site label, per the study, means: CD45RA+CCR7+. These receptors were taken from a man aged 25 to 40 in good health.

This clone was detected only a few times. The chain joins TRBV5-1 to TRBJ1-1; D may be TRBD1 (5 bases). V was trimmed by 0 bases and J by 6 bases, leaving 12 bases between them. CDR3 length equals 14 residues. Germline V gene data show CDR1 as SGHRS and CDR2 as YFSETQ. CDR3 nucleotide sequence: TGCGCCAGCAGCTTGGGAGTCCAGGGTGCTGAAGCTTTCTTT. Its protein is CASSLGVQGAEAFF.

The V gene is TRBV9, the J gene TRBJ2-1; D is undetermined. This CDR3 contains 13 residues. V was shortened by 6 bases and J by 5 bases, with 12 bases between the two germline ends. Germline CDR1 is SGDLS and CDR2 is YYNGEE. The CDR3 DNA reads as TGTGCCAGCAATGCAGGAATAGACAATGAGCAGTTCTTC. It translates to CASNAGIDNEQFF.

The chain combines TRBV15 with TRBJ1-2; 7 bases line up with TRBD1. The CDR3 contains 14 residues. J gave up 8 bases and V 4 bases, and 10 bases lay outside the gene matches. Germline CDR1 and CDR2: LNHNV and YYDKDF (reference sequence). The CDR3 DNA reads as TGTGCCACCAGCACCGCAGAGACAGGGACCGGCTACACCTTC. Translated: CATSTAETGTGYTF.

V and J are TRBV11-1 and TRBJ2-7; 10 nucleotides align to TRBD2. The CDR3 consists of 16 residues. Unmatched junction bases numbered 10, after V lost 2 bases and J lost 6 bases. Germline V gene lookup returns CDR1 SGHAT and CDR2 FQDESV (reference sequence). CDR3 region: CASSLFGSGRPGEQYF. CDR3 bases: TGTGCCAGCAGCTTATTTGGTAGCGGGAGGCCAGGCGAGCAGTACTTC.

The rearrangement links TRBV27 to TRBJ1-1; D is perhaps TRBD1 (5 bases). In germline, CDR1 is MNHEY, CDR2 SMNVEV (reference sequence). Trimming pared 3 bases from V and 3 bases from J, leaving 17 bases between. The CDR3 runs to 16 residues. The CDR3 nucleotides are TGTGCCAGCAGTTTTACCTCAGGATTAGGGGACACTGAAGCTTTCTTT. Amino acid sequence: CASSFTSGLGDTEAFF.

The chain employs TRBV6-5 and TRBJ2-1, with 7 nucleotides matching TRBD2. The CDR3 covers 16 residues. CDR1 is MNHEY and CDR2 is SVGAGI in the germline V gene. The trim removed 1 base at V and 0 bases at J, leaving 3 bases unmatched. The CDR3 reads CASSYLAGASYNEQFF. CDR3 DNA: TGTGCCAGCAGTTACTTGGCGGGAGCCTCCTACAATGAGCAGTTCTTC.

The chain links TRBV30 to TRBJ2-1, with 8 bases matching TRBD2. After removal of 3 bases from V and 8 bases from J, the junction contained 12 bases not matched to a gene. This CDR3 spans 15 amino acids. Germline-derived CDR1 and CDR2 are GTSNPN and SVGIG (reference sequence). In DNA, the CDR3 is TGTGCCTGGAGGGGACTAGTGAAGTATCCCGATGAGCAGTTCTTC. Translating it yields CAWRGLVKYPDEQFF.

The rearrangement joins TRBV5-6 to TRBJ2-5; 7 positions match TRBD2. Germline trimming cut 3 bases from V and 5 bases from J; bases unmatched to any gene: 7. This CDR3 is 14 amino acids long. Germline loops: CDR1 SGHDT, CDR2 YYEEEE. The CDR3 nucleotides read TGTGCCAGCAGCTCAGGCGGGAGCTGGGAGACCCAGTACTTC. The encoded protein is CASSSGGSWETQYF. The complete variable domain, with remaining parts taken from reference TRBV5-6 and TRBJ2-5, reads DAGVTQSPTHLIKTRGQQVTLRCSPKSGHDTVSWYQQALGQGPQFIFQYYEEEERQRGNFPDRFSGHQFPNYSSELNVNALLLGDSALYLCASSSGGSWETQYFGPGTRLLVL.

The V gene is TRBV5-6, the J gene TRBJ2-7; D might be TRBD2 (5 bases). The V gene lost 0 bases and the J gene lost 7 bases, with 14 bases spanning the gap. In germline, CDR1 is SGHDT, CDR2 YYEEEE. This CDR3 comprises 14 residues. In DNA form, the CDR3 reads TGTGCCAGCAGCTTGGCTCAAGCTCGAGGGGAGCAGTACTTC. Amino acids: CASSLAQARGEQYF.

The rearrangement links TRBV7-9 to TRBJ1-4; tentatively, D is TRBD1 (5 bases). The V gene's germline CDR1 is SEHNR and CDR2 FQNEAQ (reference sequence). The CDR3 totals 14 residues. Trimming removed 6 bases at V and 8 bases at J, with 16 bases between. The CDR3 nucleotides are TGTGCCAGCAGTTATAAGGGGAATCCGGAAAAACTGTTTTTT. Its protein is CASSYKGNPEKLFF.

The V and J genes are TRBV30 and TRBJ2-7; 14 bases are a match to TRBD2. After removal of 3 bases from V and 7 bases from J, the junction contained 5 bases not matched to a gene. This CDR3 has 14 amino acids. Germline-derived CDR1 and CDR2 are GTSNPN and SVGIG (reference sequence). Written as DNA, the CDR3 is TGTGCCTGGAGCGGGGGACTAGCGGGAGATGAGCAGTACTTC. Residues: CAWSGGLAGDEQYF.

This clone came up once. This rearrangement joins TRBV2 to TRBJ2-7; TRBD2 matches 8 bases. The CDR3 extends over 13 amino acids. Trimming cost V 10 bases and J 6 bases; bases outside gene matches: 11. Per germline, CDR1 SNHLY and CDR2 FYNNEI. In DNA form, the CDR3 reads TGTGCCACCCCGGGAGGGCCGTCCGGCGAGCAGTACTTC. Amino acids: CATPGGPSGEQYF.

The chain carries TRBV27 and TRBJ1-5, with D unclear. V lost 0 bases and J lost 2, with 14 bases in between. Germline CDR1 reads MNHEY; CDR2 reads SMNVEV (reference sequence). The CDR3 loop spans 17 amino acids. The CDR3 DNA sequence: TGTGCCAGCAGTTTATCGGGCCCGCCTGGAGGCAATCAGCCCCAGCATTTT. Its protein product is CASSLSGPPGGNQPQHF.

The chain carries TRBV9 and TRBJ2-3; TRBD2 matches 14 bases. V was clipped by 4 bases and J by 3 bases; unmatched bases: 10. The CDR3 extends over 18 amino acids. Germline CDR1 is SGDLS and CDR2 is YYNGEE. As DNA, the CDR3 is TGTGCCAGCAGCCAAACCGGGACTAGCGGGAGTTGGACAGATACGCAGTATTTT. As protein: CASSQTGTSGSWTDTQYF.

This CDR3 reads CASSRPVETQYF. CDR3 coding DNA: TGTGCCAGCAGCCGACCCGTGGAGACCCAGTACTTC. This rearrangement joins TRBV7-6 to TRBJ2-5; D is ambiguous. V was clipped by 5 bases and J by 5 bases, with 9 bases between them. The CDR3 totals 12 residues. Germline CDR1 is SGHVS and CDR2 is FNYEAQ.

CDR3 residues: CASSLSAGLGQETQYF. The CDR3 DNA reads as TGTGCCAGCAGTTTATCAGCGGGACTGGGGCAAGAGACCCAGTACTTC. The V and J genes are TRBV28 and TRBJ2-5; TRBD2 aligns across 7 bases. Germline V gene data show CDR1 as MDHEN and CDR2 as SYDVKM. J was trimmed by 2 bases and V by 1 base; bases with no gene match: 7. The CDR3 totals 16 residues. The full variable domain, with the rest looked up from reference TRBV28 and TRBJ2-5, is DVKVTQSSRYLVKRTGEKVFLECVQDMDHENMFWYRQDPGLGLRLIYFSYDVKMKEKGDIPEGYSVSREKKERFSLILESASTNQTSMYLCASSLSAGLGQETQYFGPGTRLLVL.

This sequence joins TRBV29-1 and TRBJ2-5, with 7 bases lining up with TRBD1. Germline V gene data show CDR1 as SQVTM and CDR2 as ANQGSEA. J was trimmed by 4 bases and V by 7 bases; bases with no gene match: 6. The CDR3 totals 12 residues. For the CDR3, the DNA is TGCAGCGGACAGGGTTCCGGAGAGACCCAGTACTTC. This sequence encodes CSGQGSGETQYF.

The chain couples TRBV4-3 to TRBJ1-3; D unresolved. This CDR3 is 14 amino acids long. V was pared by 1 base and J by 2 bases, with 6 bases between. Germline V gives CDR1 LGHNA, CDR2 YSLEER. This CDR3 reads CASSQGGTGNTIYF. Written as DNA, the CDR3 is TGCGCCAGCAGCCAAGGAGGGACTGGAAACACCATATATTTT.

The chain has TRBV9 and TRBJ2-1; D is unclear. The germline V gene has CDR1 SGDLS and CDR2 YYNGEE. Trimming stripped 4 bases from V and 0 bases from J, with 14 bases between. The CDR3 sequence is 16 residues long. Written as DNA, the CDR3 is TGTGCCAGCAGCCCAAGAGCAATTAGCTCCTACAATGAGCAGTTCTTC. Protein: CASSPRAISSYNEQFF.

The chain couples TRBV28 to TRBJ2-7; the D is unclear. Germline assignment: CDR1 MDHEN and CDR2 SYDVKM. V was clipped by 6 bases and J by 2 bases, with 14 bases between them. The CDR3 sequence is 14 residues long. The CDR3 nucleotides read TGTGCCAGCAGCTTCATACCAAGCACCTACGAGCAGTACTTC. Translated, it gives CASSFIPSTYEQYF.

This clone was seen only once. The chain uses TRBV15 and TRBJ2-7; D ambiguous. Trimming took 5 bases from V and 2 from J, leaving 13 bases between them. Germline-derived CDR1 and CDR2 are LNHNV and YYDKDF (reference sequence). This CDR3 has 14 residues. DNA of the CDR3: TGTGCCACCAGCGGAAGACTTGGTACCTACGAGCAGTACTTC. As protein: CATSGRLGTYEQYF.

The V gene is TRBV28, the J gene TRBJ2-1; D not certain. Trimming removed 5 bases from V and 3 bases from J, with 8 bases in between. Germline V lookup: CDR1 MDHEN, CDR2 SYDVKM. This CDR3 contains 13 residues. In nucleotides, the CDR3 is TGTGCCAGCAGTCTGGAAGGCTACAATGAGCAGTTCTTC. It encodes CASSLEGYNEQFF.

This rearrangement joins TRBV11-2 to TRBJ2-3; D might be TRBD1 or TRBD2, each matching 6 bases. This CDR3 is built from 17 residues. Trimming pared 7 bases from V and 0 bases from J, leaving 20 bases between. CDR1 and CDR2 from the germline V gene are SGHAT and FQNNGV. The DNA of the CDR3 is TGTGCCAGCAACACCCGGGGGCAGCCGTATAGCACAGATACGCAGTATTTT. This sequence encodes CASNTRGQPYSTDTQYF.

The rearrangement joins TRBV7-6 to TRBJ2-2, with 10 bases fitting TRBD2. This CDR3 comprises 16 residues. The V segment lost 5 bases and the J segment 5 bases; nucleotides outside the gene matches: 8. Germline loops: CDR1 SGHVS, CDR2 FNYEAQ. The CDR3 DNA sequence: TGTGCCAGCAGCCAAGAGCGGGAGGGATGGACCGGGGAGCTGTTTTTT. Residues: CASSQEREGWTGELFF.

The J gene is TRBJ2-3, the V gene TRBV19; the D is unclear. V was shortened by 5 bases and J by 6 bases, with 12 bases between the two germline ends. The CDR3 extends over 13 amino acids. Per the germline V gene, CDR1 is LNHDA and CDR2 is SQIVND (reference sequence). DNA of the CDR3: TGTGCCAGTAGTCTGACACGGGCGGATACGCAGTATTTT. Translating gives CASSLTRADTQYF.